Listed below are T cell receptor beta chains from one sample, sequenced in a study of blood T cell repertoires in COVID-19. Generated by immunoSEQ multiplex PCR, the TCRdb table keeps only in-frame clones and is missing some. The sample yields around 72,000 clones, about 80% seen once. Sequencing used peripheral blood. These receptors originate from a human donor in a cohort sampled during active COVID-19. CDR3s include the opening cysteine and the closing phenylalanine or tryptophan. Each record gives: clone size, V gene, J gene, D gene, CDR3 protein, CDR3 DNA. D genes are given only for firm matches. Clone size, where shown, is once, few, many, or a class for clones that have expanded.

many	TRBV2	TRBJ2-3	TRBD2	CASSAGTSSTDTQYF	TGTGCCAGCAGTGCCGGGACTAGTAGCACAGATACGCAGTATTTT
.	TRBV19	TRBJ1-1	TRBD1	CASSRQGITEAFF	TGTGCCAGTAGTCGACAGGGAATCACTGAAGCTTTCTTT
.	TRBV3-1/TRBV3-2	TRBJ2-2	TRBD2	CASSQEEGLANTGELFF	TGTGCCAGCAGCCAAGAAGAGGGACTAGCGAACACCGGGGAGCTGTTTTTT
few	TRBV2	TRBJ2-7	TRBD1	CAGRDRGPEQYF	TGTGCCGGCCGGGACAGGGGGCCCGAGCAGTACTTC
once	TRBV6-6	TRBJ1-1	.	CASRGTTGTEAFF	TGTGCCAGCAGGGGAACCACAGGGACTGAAGCTTTCTTT
once	TRBV7-9	TRBJ2-1	TRBD2	CASSLSPLGAGGAYNEQFF	TGTGCCAGCAGCTTGTCCCCACTGGGAGCGGGGGGAGCTTACAATGAGCAGTTCTTC
once	TRBV27	TRBJ2-2	.	CASSRTGSGELFF	TGTGCCAGCAGTCGTACCGGGTCCGGGGAGCTGTTTTTT
.	TRBV5-1	TRBJ1-3	.	CASSAQGLEGNTIYF	TGCGCCAGCAGCGCCCAGGGGTTGGAAGGAAACACCATATATTTT
once	TRBV30	TRBJ2-3	.	CAWMRRDTQYF	TGTGCCTGGATGAGGCGAGATACGCAGTATTTT
.	TRBV7-2	TRBJ2-1	.	CASSLDRDTSGQFF	TGTGCCAGCAGCTTAGACCGGGATACAAGCGGGCAGTTCTTC
.	TRBV9	TRBJ1-2	TRBD1	CASSAQGQGYPYGYTF	TGTGCCAGCAGCGCTCAAGGACAGGGTTACCCCTATGGCTACACCTTC
.	TRBV10-3	TRBJ2-7	.	CAIRREREFYEQYF	TGTGCCATCCGGAGAGAAAGAGAATTCTACGAGCAGTACTTC
.	TRBV5-6	TRBJ1-5	.	CASSAGPTSNQPQHF	TGTGCCAGCAGCGCGGGACCGACTAGCAATCAGCCCCAGCATTTT
.	TRBV12-3/TRBV12-4	TRBJ1-5	.	CASRWTATQPQHF	TGTGCCAGCAGATGGACAGCCACTCAGCCCCAGCATTTT
.	TRBV19	TRBJ2-7	TRBD1	CASSTRQRTGGRYEQYF	TGTGCCAGTAGTACCCGACAAAGGACAGGGGGCCGCTACGAGCAGTACTTC
.	TRBV3-1/TRBV3-2	TRBJ2-5	.	CASRSAGTQYF	TGTGCCAGCAGATCCGCCGGGACCCAGTACTTC
.	TRBV29-1	TRBJ2-2	TRBD1	CSTRDRGRSTGELFF	TGCAGCACCCGGGACAGGGGTCGGAGCACCGGGGAGCTGTTTTTT
.	TRBV4-3	TRBJ2-3	.	CASSNRDSPTDTQYF	TGCGCCAGCAGCAACCGGGACTCCCCCACAGATACGCAGTATTTT
.	TRBV4-1	TRBJ1-1	.	CASSRQEGQGFTEAFF	TGCGCCAGCAGCCGCCAGGAGGGGCAGGGATTCACTGAAGCTTTCTTT
medium-sized	TRBV9	TRBJ2-1	.	CASSVAFRGYNEQFF	TGTGCCAGCAGCGTAGCTTTCCGGGGATACAATGAGCAGTTCTTC
.	TRBV13	TRBJ2-7	TRBD2	CASSFVGGTSVYEQYF	TGTGCCAGCAGCTTTGTTGGGGGGACTAGCGTCTACGAGCAGTACTTC
.	TRBV7-6	TRBJ1-1	.	CASSLYEGRVNTEAFF	TGTGCCAGCAGCTTATATGAGGGAAGGGTGAACACTGAAGCTTTCTTT
.	TRBV7-8	TRBJ2-7	.	CASSLRYEQYF	TGTGCCAGCAGCTTACGGTACGAGCAGTACTTC
few	TRBV5-1	TRBJ1-2	.	CASSLRQAGYGYTF	TGCGCCAGCAGCTTACGACAGGCTGGCTATGGCTACACCTTC
.	TRBV27	TRBJ1-6	TRBD1	CASSQQGVNSPLHF	TGTGCCAGCAGTCAACAGGGGGTTAATTCACCCCTCCACTTT
.	TRBV5-5	TRBJ1-2	TRBD1	CASSRAGQTGEVYGYTF	TGTGCCAGCAGCCGCGCGGGACAAACAGGGGAGGTCTATGGCTACACCTTC
.	TRBV3-1/TRBV3-2	TRBJ2-3	.	CASSQGWSGNTQYF	TGTGCCAGCAGCCAAGGTTGGTCCGGGAACACGCAGTATTTT